Sequencing of this T cell receptor (beta chain) was carried out in a study of shared clonotypes between healthy human individuals (dated by TCRdb to the early 2020s). Regarding the research as a whole: The cohort included three men and a couple of women between 18 and 49 years of age. For each donor, CD4 naive and CD4 memory were each given three plates, CD8 naive was given two plates, and CD8 memory was given one plate. Different laboratories and diverse techniques were used to prepare libraries and sequence TCR repertoires, to increase sequencing depth and limit assay-specific biases. To estimate repertoire size and how much clonotypes are shared between individuals, the study performed deep sequencing of blood TCR repertoires from a few healthy adults. Per donor, leukapheresis produced somewhere between about 0.94 and 9.5 billion PBMCs.

Regarding this clone: Which antigen it targets is not known. Base qualities are not provided; no much larger clone lies one nucleotide away.

Overall results and qualifications from the work: Even with the large sequencing depth, rarefaction of the sorted-subset datasets indicated that sequencing was incomplete. Larger estimated clonotype richness was generally found for naive subsets than for memory subsets. Sampling was limited to blood, and TCR repertoires in tissue likely differ from TCR repertoires in blood. Clonotypes shared by all four sorted-subset donors showed higher generation probabilities than non-shared clonotypes. The genetic and exposure-history diversity represented was limited by the small number of donors. Pairwise subsampling indicated that sequencing depth was expected to affect the degree of clonotype sharing among donors. Sharing across a few donors was observed for about 5% of naive CD4, over 3% of naive CD8, 2% to 2.5% of memory CD4, and roughly 0.4% of memory CD8 clonotypes.

The donors were healthy, HIV-negative adults with no recently reported acute infections or vaccinations. Every donor was a Caucasian adult living in Nashville, Tennessee, USA. Magnetic negative selection was used to enrich CD4+ T cells, after which naive cells were positively selected on CD45RA and the negative fraction became the memory subset. Blood was obtained by leukapheresis, after which PBMCs were separated by Ficoll-Histopaque density gradient centrifugation and cryopreserved in liquid nitrogen vapor phase. Analytical flow cytometry was used to check the purity and quantity of each magnetically sorted T cell population. Genomic DNA was isolated from each sorted fraction and quantified by UV absorbance on a Nanodrop 2000c. At the junction V is shortened by 3 bases and J by 6 bases, with 9 bases in between. From the germline V gene, CDR1 is MNHEY and CDR2 is SVGAGI. From cysteine to phenylalanine, the CDR3 is 13 amino acids long. Only the CDR3 part of the read is kept: 39 bases, read in frame from the first base.

Using the deep immunoSEQ assay, multiplex PCR amplified TCR CDR3 regions from genomic DNA. Extracted genomic DNA from each cell subset was distributed evenly across all wells of several immunoSEQ 96-well plates, and each plate was treated as a replicate. For sorted subsets, about 210 ng of genomic DNA, equivalent to tens of thousands of T cell genomes, went into each replicate PCR. Purified libraries were measured with a Qubit 3.0 fluorometer, size-checked on a Bioanalyzer 2100, and measured again with the KAPA Library Quantification kit. A separate single-read 150-cycle Illumina NextSeq 550 flow cell was used to sequence each immunoSEQ 96-well plate. The authors' analysis ran thus. The immunoSEQ output contained only junctional sequences without quality scores, so filtering could not match that applied to full-length reads. Sequences were annotated with PyIR, a Python wrapper for IgBLAST v1.9, using IMGT germline references to assign V/J genes and CDR3. Reads were removed for weak V/J assignments (E-value above 1e-6), missing CDR3, stop codons, out-of-frame junctions, or ambiguous translated residues. V3J clonotypes were defined as sequences sharing the same inferred V gene, J gene, and CDR3 amino acid sequence. Percentage overlap between repertoires was calculated by dividing the number of shared unique clonotypes by the size of the smaller repertoire. Three approaches were used to assess repertoire richness: RTK rarefaction, the Chao1 estimator, and Recon v2.1 estimates of unobserved clonotypes. Generation probabilities were computed with OLGA for all TCRbeta clonotypes obtained by the gDNA method from a few donors. TCRdb retrieved this table from immuneACCESS and kept in-frame rearrangements only. Not all clones are present; in checked studies, unresolved V genes account for under half, and no reason is known for the remainder. Clone size and the V and J calls come from that table; the DNA yielded D and trimming. In all, the sample holds 2,500,000 or so clones, and approximately 93% of those were seen once. Around 0.4% of the sample lies in the top ten.

Sequenced sample: naive CD4+ T cells from PBMCs. Sample cell subset or site, as interpreted from the label and publication: CD45RA+ positively selected. The receptor chain draws on TRBV6-5 and TRBJ2-1; TRBD1 is possibly the D segment (5 matching bases). The clonotype was recovered from a man aged 18 to 29 in good health. Some clones in this sample may be carry-over from other donors' samples. The CDR3 protein is CASSYAGRNEQFF. The nucleotides are TGTGCCAGCAGTTATGCAGGGCGCAATGAGCAGTTCTTC.